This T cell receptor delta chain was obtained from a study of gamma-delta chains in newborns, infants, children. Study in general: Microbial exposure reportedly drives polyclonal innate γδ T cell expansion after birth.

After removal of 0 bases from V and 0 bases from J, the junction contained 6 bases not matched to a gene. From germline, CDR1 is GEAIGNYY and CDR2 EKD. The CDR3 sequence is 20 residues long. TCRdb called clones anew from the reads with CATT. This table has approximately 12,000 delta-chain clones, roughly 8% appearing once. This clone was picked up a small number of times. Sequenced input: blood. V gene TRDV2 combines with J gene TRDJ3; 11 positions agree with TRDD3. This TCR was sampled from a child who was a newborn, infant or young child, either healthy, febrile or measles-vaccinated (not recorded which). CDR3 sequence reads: CACDTVLGDISSWDTRQMFF. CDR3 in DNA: TGTGCCTGTGACACCGTACTGGGGGATATTAGCTCCTGGGACACCCGACAGATGTTTTTC.